The clone carrying this TCR beta chain has just one count. This sample is part of a study of blood T cell repertoires in COVID-19. V lost 0 bases to trimming and J lost 10 bases, with 13 bases between them. The CDR3 is 15 amino acids. CDR1 is MNHEY and CDR2 is SVGAGI in the germline V gene. The protocol was immunoSEQ multiplex PCR, while the TCRdb copy is restricted to in-frame clones and leaves out a portion. The sample holds around 270,000 clones, around nine tenths seen once. The source material was peripheral blood. The receptor was isolated from a man aged 40-49 years with acute or convalescent COVID-19. The rearrangement uses TRBV6-5 and TRBJ1-6; D possibly corresponds to TRBD1 (5 bases). The CDR3 spells CASSYSTDRRSPLHF. CDR3 coding DNA: TGTGCCAGCAGTTACTCGACAGATCGTAGATCACCCCTCCACTTT.